This TCR beta chain stems from a study of T cell changes during pregnancy in multiple sclerosis. The repertoire was sequenced with immunoSEQ multiplex PCR; TCRdb's copy has only in-frame clones and lacks some. The sample records around 78,000 clones, roughly 89% being singletons. Germline trimming cut 4 bases from V and 2 bases from J; bases unmatched to any gene: 4. CDR1 MDHEN and CDR2 SYDVKM come from the germline V gene. This CDR3 region has 14 residues. The source was peripheral blood, collected in the third trimester of pregnancy. This sequence was found in a female donor in good health, enrolled as a control in a pregnancy study. The chain couples TRBV28 to TRBJ1-1; 7 nucleotides line up with TRBD1. The CDR3 DNA follows: TGTGCCAGCAGTTCAGGGGGTCGTAACACTGAAGCTTTCTTT. This encodes CASSSGGRNTEAFF.